This T cell receptor (beta chain) was profiled in a study of cytomegalovirus exposure and HLA in healthy donors. For the study at large: Ancestry clustering placed about four fifths of about 400 genotyped donors in the Caucasian-associated cluster.

J lost 4 bases, V lost 0 bases, and 9 bases had no gene match. Looked up from germline, CDR1 is LGHNA and CDR2 is YSLEER. The length of the CDR3 is 18 residues. This clone was seen a handful of times. Antigen specificity is unknown. Primers: 60 Vbeta forward and 13 Jbeta reverse. Clones were read by immunoSEQ multiplex PCR, and TCRdb kept only the in-frame ones, dropping some. The sample lists roughly 110,000 clones; over 70% were seen once. General study points: Immune exposure information available was restricted to CMV serostatus. Later findings reportedly placed an Asian-associated ancestry cluster below the roughly 700-donor mean for N-insertions. Reports state that TCR beta sequences accurately predicted most subjects' HLA-A and HLA-B alleles.

The J gene is TRBJ2-6, the V gene TRBV4-3, with 7 bases aligning to TRBD1. Sequenced material: PBMCs. The TCR was taken from a woman between 35 and 50 years old in good health and CMV-seropositive. CDR3: CASSQDNFPRGGANVLTF. Written as DNA, the CDR3 is TGCGCCAGCAGCCAAGATAACTTCCCCAGGGGGGGGGCCAACGTCCTGACTTTC.